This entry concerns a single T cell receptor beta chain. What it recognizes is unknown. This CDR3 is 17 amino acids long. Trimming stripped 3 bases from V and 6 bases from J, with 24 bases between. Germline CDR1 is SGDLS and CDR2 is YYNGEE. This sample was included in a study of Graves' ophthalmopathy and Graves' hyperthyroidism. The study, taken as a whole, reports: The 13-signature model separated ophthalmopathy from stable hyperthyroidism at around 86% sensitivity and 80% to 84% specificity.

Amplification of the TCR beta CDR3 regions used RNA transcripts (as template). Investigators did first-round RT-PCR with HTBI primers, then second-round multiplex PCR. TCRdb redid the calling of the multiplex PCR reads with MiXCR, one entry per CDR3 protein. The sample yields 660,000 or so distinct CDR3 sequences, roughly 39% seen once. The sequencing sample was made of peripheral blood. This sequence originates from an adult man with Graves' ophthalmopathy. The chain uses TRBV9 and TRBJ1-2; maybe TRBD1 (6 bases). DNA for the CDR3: TGTGCCAGCAGCGCAAGCCTGGGGGGCGCCTTAAGCAATGGCTACACCTTC. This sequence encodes CASSASLGGALSNGYTF.